The T cell receptor (beta chain) described here comes from a study of CD8 T cells in ankylosing spondylitis (dated by TCRdb to 2016 to 2017). In terms of the full investigation: To find TCR variants linked to disease, the study profiled T cell receptor beta repertoires in ankylosing spondylitis patients and healthy donors. The full study cohort comprised some 27 ankylosing spondylitis patients and about 110 healthy donors. Peripheral blood was sampled, and synovial fluid was additionally collected from ankylosing spondylitis patients.

General findings and caveats noted by the study authors: Some of the motif variants had been reported before in the synovial fluid and blood of reactive arthritis patients, a finding that suggests common disease-initiation mechanisms. The disease-linked clones were reported as significantly enriched in matched synovial fluid samples from ankylosing spondylitis patients. A TCR beta motif of several highly homologous amino acid variants appeared characteristic of blood from ankylosing spondylitis patients. A CD8+ phenotype was shown by the disease-linked clones, which were found at relatively low frequencies in peripheral blood.

TCRdb records Illumina HiSeq 2500 as the sequencer. Quantitative 5'-RACE with molecular barcodes was the method used to prepare the TCR beta libraries. Per the original workflow: To identify disease-linked TCR variants, a new computational method was used, one built on a probabilistic model of VDJ rearrangement. Clones were called with MiXCR by TCRdb after fastp trimmed the public reads at Q25, and only in-frame beta chains were retained. Each CDR3 protein gets just one entry, which takes the most common genes and DNA from the rows behind it. TCRdb assigned the V and J calls; the authors' analysis was not used. Across this sample there are about 96,000 distinct CDR3 sequences, with about 9% seen only once. The leading ten clones occupy just over 5% of the sample. The junction carries 10 bases between V and J, which are trimmed by 1 base and 4 bases respectively. CDR1 and CDR2 are read off the germline V gene (reference sequence) as LNHDA and SQIVND. The CDR3 spans 14 residues, from the cysteine through the phenylalanine. The sequence is cut down to CDR3 DNA, 42 bases in frame from base 1.

This clonotype was recorded many times. Its antigen is not yet known. One base away there is no much larger clone; base qualities are not given. This chain is built from TRBV19 and TRBJ1-2; the D gene is not confidently resolved. The sequencing sample was made of blood, either unsorted or a sorted T cell fraction (not recorded which). The source of this sequence is a male donor with ankylosing spondylitis or in good health (not recorded which). The DNA reads TGTGCCAGTAGTATAGGTCGGCAGAGCTATGGCTACACCTTC. It encodes CASSIGRQSYGYTF.